The following is a T cell receptor (beta chain) sequence with its context. The antigen is undetermined. Germline and genes here are mouse. Read coverage stops 1 residue before the CDR3 terminus; the germline J gene supplies the remainder. Survey-depth TCRbeta CDR3 sequencing reported V/J genes and productive frequencies. TCRdb's table, derived via immunoSEQ multiplex PCR, lists solely in-frame clones and lacks some. The data contain fewer than 1,500 clones, over 50% of them singletons. The data were obtained in a study of tissue T cells after allogeneic stem cell transplantation. The CDR3 covers 16 residues. V shed 0 bases and J 1 base; nucleotides not matched to a gene: 4. The germline gives CDR1 SGHDT, CDR2 FRDEAV. Whole-study results and caveats: Anatomically similar tissues had similar TCR repertoires within each patient.

The time point is: mouse harvest day 7 after allogeneic transplant. Tail vein injection delivered 10^7 T-cell-depleted bone marrow cells and 10^6 splenic CD5+ T cells. This mouse GVHD model was MHC-mismatched B6 to BALB/c, profiled day 7 or 14. The chain links TRBV14 to TRBJ2-4, with 8 positions matching TRBD1. The sample taken for sequencing was liver tissue. This TCR was recovered from a female BALB/c mouse given C57BL/6 T cells with graft-versus-host disease after an allogeneic hematopoietic cell transplant. This CDR3 reads CASSFSQGAGQNTLYF. The sequenced CDR3 bases are TGTGCCAGCAGTTTCTCCCAGGGGGCTGGTCAAAACACCTTGTAC.